The 26 T cell receptor beta chains below come from one sample, sequenced in a study of yellow fever vaccine responses in identical twins. TCRdb redid the calling of the RT-PCR reads with MiXCR, one entry per CDR3 protein. Counted here are 2,500 or so distinct CDR3 sequences, approximately 82% occurring once; the ten biggest clones make up around 9.1%. Sequencing was performed on T cells from blood (PBMCs), unsorted or a sorted subset (not recorded which), taken before or after yellow fever vaccination (not recorded which). These receptor sequences come from a female donor who received the yellow fever vaccine.

This chain joins TRBV27 and TRBJ2-1; the D gene is possibly TRBD2 (5 bases). This CDR3 has 14 residues. Germline V gene lookup returns CDR1 MNHEY and CDR2 SMNVEV (reference sequence). V was trimmed by 5 bases and J by 8 bases, leaving 16 bases between them. This CDR3 is CASSPSRGLHEQFF. CDR3 nucleotide sequence: TGTGCCAGCAGTCCTAGCCGCGGGCTGCATGAGCAGTTCTTC.

This clonotype was counted once. The chain combines TRBV13 with TRBJ2-1; possible D gene TRBD2, 6 bases. Germline CDR1 reads PRHDT; CDR2 reads FYEKMQ (reference sequence). The CDR3 contains 12 residues. Trimming stripped 9 bases from V and 11 bases from J, with 17 bases between. The CDR3 coding sequence is TGTGCCAGTAGCGGAAAGCATTACAAGCAGTTCTTC. It encodes CASSGKHYKQFF.

V usage is TRBV29-1 and J usage is TRBJ1-1, with 10 bases identical to TRBD1. J gave up 1 base and V 2 bases, and 7 bases lay outside the gene matches. The CDR3 runs 16 residues. CDR1 and CDR2 (germline): SQVTM, ANQGSEA. DNA of the CDR3: TGCAGCGTTGAAATGGACAGGGGGTTTTGGAACACTGAAGCTTTCTTT. This gives the protein CSVEMDRGFWNTEAFF.

J is TRBJ2-5 and V is TRBV11-3; 7 bases are shared with TRBD2. Germline CDR1 and CDR2: SGHNT and YENEEA. This CDR3 contains 17 residues. The V gene end was trimmed by 5 bases and the J gene end by 4 bases; junction bases not matched to a gene: 16. CDR3 sequence (DNA): TGTGCCAGCAGCCCCCCCGCGGTCATCCCTAGCGGAGAGACCCAGTACTTC. Its protein is CASSPPAVIPSGETQYF.

The chain combines TRBV12-3 or TRBV12-4 with TRBJ2-1; 8 positions match TRBD2. The CDR3 length is 18 residues. Germline trimming cut 4 bases from V and 7 bases from J; bases unmatched to any gene: 18. For the CDR3, the DNA is TGTGCCAGCAGTTGGGCTCCGGGACTAGTCTCGTTATGGAATGAGCAGTTCTTC. This translates into CASSWAPGLVSLWNEQFF.

This chain joins TRBV7-3 and TRBJ2-1; no firm D call. CDR3 length equals 14 residues. With 3 bases removed from V and 5 bases from J, the gap between germline ends came to 11 bases. Germline V lookup: CDR1 SGHTA, CDR2 FQGTGA. The DNA for the CDR3 is TGTGCCAGCAGCTTCGGCTCGTATGACAATGAGCAGTTCTTC. It yields the protein CASSFGSYDNEQFF.

The chain couples TRBV4-3 to TRBJ1-2, with D hard to call. Trimming stripped 6 bases from V and 5 bases from J, with 16 bases between. Germline CDR1 is LGHNA and CDR2 is YSLEER. The CDR3 extends over 14 amino acids. The chain's CDR3 is CASRPNTVPYGYTF. The CDR3 nucleotides read TGCGCCAGCAGACCCAACACGGTCCCATATGGCTACACCTTC.

This chain links TRBV2 with TRBJ2-1; no firm D call. CDR1 and CDR2 from the germline V gene are SNHLY and FYNNEI. Deletions cut 4 bases from V and 9 bases from J, with 10 bases between. The CDR3 has 12 residues. The chain's CDR3 is CASSVSRPEQFF. CDR3 bases: TGTGCCAGCAGTGTTAGTCGTCCTGAGCAGTTCTTC.

The genes are TRBV7-6 and TRBJ1-1; D not resolved. The length of the CDR3 is 13 residues. Germline CDR1 is SGHVS and CDR2 is FNYEAQ. Trimming took off 1 base at V and 7 bases at J, with 10 bases between the two ends. CDR3 in DNA: TGTGCCAGCAGCTTAGGATTGGGTAATGAAGCTTTCTTT. Its translation: CASSLGLGNEAFF. Supplemented by reference TRBV7-6 and TRBJ1-1, the full variable domain reads GAGVSQSPRYKVTKRGQDVALRCDPISGHVSLYWYRQALGQGPEFLTYFNYEAQQDKSGLPNDRFSAERPEGSISTLTIQRTEQRDSAMYRCASSLGLGNEAFFGQGTRLTVV.

The chain combines TRBV6-1 with TRBJ2-2; D might be TRBD2 (6 bases). CDR3 length equals 13 residues. The V end lost 3 bases, the J end lost 5 bases, and 7 bases lay between the germline ends. Per the germline V gene, CDR1 is MNHNS and CDR2 is SASEGT. The CDR3 reads CASSEGGTGELFF. The CDR3 DNA reads as TGTGCCAGCAGTGAGGGAGGAACCGGGGAGCTGTTTTTT.

This chain connects TRBV13 to TRBJ2-7; 11 bases are a match to TRBD2. The V and J ends lost 4 bases and 9 bases, in that order; junction bases with no gene match: 2. This CDR3 comprises 12 residues. CDR1 and CDR2 from the germline V gene are PRHDT and FYEKMQ (reference sequence). The CDR3 DNA sequence: TGTGCCAGCAGCTCTCTAGCGGGGGGGCAGTACGTC. Its translation: CASSSLAGGQYV.

The chain couples TRBV12-3 or TRBV12-4 to TRBJ2-2; possible D gene TRBD1, 6 bases. V gave up 4 bases and J gave up 4 bases, with 16 bases separating them. There are 16 residues in the CDR3. The CDR3 spells CASSSSTPRGTGELFF. The CDR3 coding sequence is TGTGCCAGCAGTTCTTCTACGCCCAGGGGCACCGGGGAGCTGTTTTTT.

This sequence joins TRBV11-1 and TRBJ1-5, with 7 bases fitting TRBD1. V lost 5 bases to trimming and J lost 2 bases; unmatched junction nucleotides: 3. The germline V gene has CDR1 SGHAT and CDR2 FQDESV (reference sequence). The CDR3 covers 14 residues. The CDR3 is CASSDGQGNQPQHF. CDR3 bases: TGTGCCAGCAGCGATGGACAGGGCAATCAGCCCCAGCATTTT.

The chain carries TRBV2 and TRBJ2-7; the match to TRBD1 covers 7 bases. From germline, CDR1 is SNHLY and CDR2 FYNNEI. The CDR3 consists of 14 residues. V was clipped by 6 bases and J by 6 bases; unmatched bases: 11. CDR3: CASSPTGSSGEQYF. In DNA, the CDR3 is TGTGCCAGCAGCCCGACAGGGTCGAGCGGCGAGCAGTACTTC.

The V and J genes are TRBV4-2 and TRBJ2-7; TRBD2 matches 11 bases. The CDR3 totals 14 residues. V lost 6 bases, J lost 1 base, and 2 bases stayed unmatched. Germline assignment: CDR1 LGHNA and CDR2 YNFKEQ. The DNA for the CDR3 is TGTGCCAGCAGTCGACTAGCGGGATCCTACGAGCAGTACTTC. Protein: CASSRLAGSYEQYF.

This CDR3 is CASSQGAGPDEQFF. The CDR3 nucleotides read TGCGCCAGCAGCCAAGGGGCAGGGCCTGACGAGCAGTTCTTC. The chain is built from TRBV4-1 and TRBJ2-1, with D maybe TRBD1 (5 bases). The V gene lost 1 base and the J gene lost 10 bases, with 14 bases spanning the gap. The length of the CDR3 is 14 residues. The germline CDR1 and CDR2 sequences are MGHRA and YSYEKL.

The J gene is TRBJ2-5, the V gene TRBV12-1. TRBV12-1 is noted as a pseudogene. The CDR3 is 12 residues long. The CDR3, as DNA: TGTGCCAGCAGCTTTGATTTTGAGACCCAGTACTTC. It yields the protein CASSFDFETQYF.

This clonotype was seen more than once but under ten times. The chain uses TRBV15 and TRBJ1-2; the D is unclear. Germline loops: CDR1 LNHNV, CDR2 YYDKDF (reference sequence). Trimming pared 5 bases from V and 8 bases from J, leaving 15 bases between. The CDR3 runs 13 residues. Here the CDR3 DNA reads TGTGCCACCAGCCCCACACCCTGGGCGGGCTACACCTTC. Its protein is CATSPTPWAGYTF. Supplemented by reference TRBV15 and TRBJ1-2, the full variable domain reads DAMVIQNPRYQVTQFGKPVTLSCSQTLNHNVMYWYQQKSSQAPKLLFHYYDKDFNNEADTPDNFQSRRPNTSFCFLDIRSPGLGDTAMYLCATSPTPWAGYTFGSGTRLTVV.

V usage is TRBV20-1 and J usage is TRBJ1-2; no definite D call. CDR1 DFQATT and CDR2 SNEGSKA come from the germline V gene (reference sequence). V lost 8 bases to trimming and J lost 8 bases, with 18 bases between them. This CDR3 comprises 12 residues. The CDR3 bases are TGCAGTTCAGATCTAGGGTTCCGGGGCTACACCTTC. Its protein product is CSSDLGFRGYTF.

The chain joins TRBV12-5 to TRBJ2-1; TRBD2 matches 7 bases. The V gene's germline CDR1 is LGHNT and CDR2 FRNRAP. The CDR3 runs to 14 residues. The V gene end was trimmed by 6 bases and the J gene end by 2 bases; junction bases not matched to a gene: 4. CDR3 nucleotide sequence: TGTGCTAGTGGGCCAGCGGGGACCTACAATGAGCAGTTCTTC. Amino acid sequence: CASGPAGTYNEQFF.

The V and J genes are TRBV20-1 and TRBJ1-5; no definite D call. The CDR3 covers 13 residues. Trimming took off 6 bases at V and 3 bases at J, with 12 bases between the two ends. The V gene's germline CDR1 is DFQATT and CDR2 SNEGSKA (reference sequence). This CDR3 is CSAGVGSNQPQHF. For the CDR3, the DNA is TGCAGTGCCGGCGTGGGCTCCAATCAGCCCCAGCATTTT.

The V gene is TRBV19, the J gene TRBJ1-5; no reliable D call. V lost 1 base and J 0 bases, leaving 22 bases between the germline ends. The germline V gene encodes CDR1 LNHDA and CDR2 SQIVND (reference sequence). This CDR3 region has 20 residues. CDR3 amino acids: CASSIGDASAFPYSNQPQHF. The CDR3 DNA follows: TGTGCCAGTAGTATAGGAGACGCGTCAGCGTTTCCCTATAGCAATCAGCCCCAGCATTTT.

Here the CDR3 DNA reads TGTGCCTGGAGTGTACTTGCCGGGGGCGAGACCCAGTACTTC. This sequence encodes CAWSVLAGGETQYF. The chain links TRBV30 to TRBJ2-5; D is perhaps TRBD1 or TRBD2 (6 bases each). Germline CDR1 reads GTSNPN; CDR2 reads SVGIG (reference sequence). The V gene lost 0 bases and the J gene lost 5 bases, with 13 bases spanning the gap. The CDR3 contains 14 residues.

The rearrangement uses TRBV12-3 or TRBV12-4 and TRBJ1-1; D is uncertain. The germline V and J ends were trimmed by 5 bases and 4 bases, with 17 bases remaining between them. CDR3 size: 15 residues. CDR3 bases: TGTGCCAGCAGTCTCCGACTCTTTACGTCCACTGAAGCTTTCTTT. It is translated as CASSLRLFTSTEAFF.

This rearrangement joins TRBV30 to TRBJ1-1; 7 positions agree with TRBD1. V shed 1 base and J 1 base; nucleotides not matched to a gene: 3. Germline CDR1 GTSNPN, CDR2 SVGIG (reference sequence). The CDR3 spans 14 residues. The CDR3 here is CAWSAAGGNTEAFF. For the CDR3, the DNA is TGTGCCTGGAGTGCTGCAGGGGGGAACACTGAAGCTTTCTTT.

The chain is built from TRBV25-1 and TRBJ1-1; 10 bases fit TRBD1. The length of the CDR3 is 15 residues. CDR1 is MGHDK, CDR2 SYGVNS, per germline. Trimming removed 6 bases from V and 3 bases from J; junction bases left unmatched: 7. DNA for the CDR3: TGTGCCAGCAGCCCAACCGGGACAGGGGACACTGAAGCTTTCTTT. Translating it yields CASSPTGTGDTEAFF.